This T cell receptor (beta chain) was recovered during a study of shared T cell receptors in the human thymus. The ends were cut back, 6 bases at V and 3 bases at J, with 20 bases in the middle. Germline-derived CDR1 and CDR2 are SNHLY and FYNNEI. The CDR3 totals 16 residues. TCRdb's copy holds only in-frame clones and misses some; the assay was immunoSEQ multiplex PCR. The sample lists 720,000 or so clones, approximately 83% seen once, with 0.008% to 0.011% in the top ten. In addition, the sample was reused for a study of human thymus T cells. According to that study: Resections from corrective heart surgery provided thymus tissue. Gene usage for V and J segments appeared biased in thymic and blood repertoires. Among unrelated individuals, related research reported thymic repertoires that overlapped highly.

Sequencing was carried out using thymocytes. This receptor was identified in a girl less than two years old with a congenital heart defect. This chain uses TRBV2 with TRBJ1-1, with D unresolved. CDR3 DNA sequence: TGTGCCAGCAGGCTTGCCATACTCGGTGGTGACACTGAAGCTTTCTTT. This sequence encodes CASRLAILGGDTEAFF.